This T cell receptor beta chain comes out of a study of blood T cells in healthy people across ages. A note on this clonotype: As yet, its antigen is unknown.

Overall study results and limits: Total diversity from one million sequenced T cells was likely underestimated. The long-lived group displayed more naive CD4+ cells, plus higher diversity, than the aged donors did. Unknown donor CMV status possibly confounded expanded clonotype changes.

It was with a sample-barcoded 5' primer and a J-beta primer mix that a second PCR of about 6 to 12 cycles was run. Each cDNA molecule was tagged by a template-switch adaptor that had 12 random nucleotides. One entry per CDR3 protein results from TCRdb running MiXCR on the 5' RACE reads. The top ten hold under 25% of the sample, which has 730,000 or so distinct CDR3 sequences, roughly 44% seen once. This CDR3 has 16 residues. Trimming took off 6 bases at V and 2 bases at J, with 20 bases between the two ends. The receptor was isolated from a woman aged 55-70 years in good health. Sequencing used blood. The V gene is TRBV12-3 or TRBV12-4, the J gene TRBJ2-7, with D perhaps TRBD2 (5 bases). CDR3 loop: CASSRRKAGPAYEQYF. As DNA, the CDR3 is TGTGCCAGCAGCCGGAGGAAAGCAGGTCCCGCCTACGAGCAGTACTTC.